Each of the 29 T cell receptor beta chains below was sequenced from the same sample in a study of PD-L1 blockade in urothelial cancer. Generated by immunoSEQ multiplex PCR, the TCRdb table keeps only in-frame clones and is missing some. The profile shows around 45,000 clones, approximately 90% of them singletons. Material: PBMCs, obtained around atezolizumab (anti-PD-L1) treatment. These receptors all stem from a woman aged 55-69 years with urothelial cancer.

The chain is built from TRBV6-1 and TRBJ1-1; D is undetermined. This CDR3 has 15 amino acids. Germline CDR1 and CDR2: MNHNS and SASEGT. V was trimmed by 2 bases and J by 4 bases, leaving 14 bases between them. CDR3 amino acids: CASSENWGAGTEAFF. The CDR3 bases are TGTGCCAGCAGTGAAAATTGGGGTGCGGGCACTGAAGCTTTCTTT.

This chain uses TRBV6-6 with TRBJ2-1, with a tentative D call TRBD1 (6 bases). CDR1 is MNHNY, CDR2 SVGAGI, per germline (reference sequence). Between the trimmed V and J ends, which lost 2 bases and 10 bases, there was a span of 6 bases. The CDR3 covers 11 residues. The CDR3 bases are TGTGCCAGCAGTTACGACAGGGAGCAGTTCTTC. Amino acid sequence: CASSYDREQFF.

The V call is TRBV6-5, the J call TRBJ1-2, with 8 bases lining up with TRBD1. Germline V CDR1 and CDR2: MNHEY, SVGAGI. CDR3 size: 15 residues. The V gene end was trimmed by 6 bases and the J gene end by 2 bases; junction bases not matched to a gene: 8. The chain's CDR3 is CASSRRQGRNYGYTF. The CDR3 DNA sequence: TGTGCCAGCAGCCGGCGACAGGGGCGGAACTATGGCTACACCTTC.

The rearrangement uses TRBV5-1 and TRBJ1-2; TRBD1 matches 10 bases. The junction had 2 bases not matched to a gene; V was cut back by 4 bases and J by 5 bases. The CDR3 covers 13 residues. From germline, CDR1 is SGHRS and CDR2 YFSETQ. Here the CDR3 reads CASSAGQGYGYTF. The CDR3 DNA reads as TGCGCCAGCAGCGCGGGACAGGGGTATGGCTACACCTTC. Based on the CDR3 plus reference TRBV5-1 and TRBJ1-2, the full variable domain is KAGVTQTPRYLIKTRGQQVTLSCSPISGHRSVSWYQQTPGQGLQFLFEYFSETQRNKGNFPGRFSGRQFSNSRSEMNVSTLELGDSALYLCASSAGQGYGYTFGSGTRLTVV.

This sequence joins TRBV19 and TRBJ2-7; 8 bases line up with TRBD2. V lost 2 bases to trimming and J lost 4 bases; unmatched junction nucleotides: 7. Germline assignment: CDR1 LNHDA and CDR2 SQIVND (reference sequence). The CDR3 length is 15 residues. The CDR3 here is CASSIFSGVLYEQYF. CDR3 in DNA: TGTGCCAGTAGTATATTTAGCGGGGTACTTTACGAGCAGTACTTC.

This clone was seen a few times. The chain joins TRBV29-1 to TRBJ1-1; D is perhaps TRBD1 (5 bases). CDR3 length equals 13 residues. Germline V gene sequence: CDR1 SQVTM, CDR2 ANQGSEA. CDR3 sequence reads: CSAFWGVQTEAFF. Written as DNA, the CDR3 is TGCAGTGCTTTCTGGGGCGTCCAGACTGAAGCTTTCTTT.

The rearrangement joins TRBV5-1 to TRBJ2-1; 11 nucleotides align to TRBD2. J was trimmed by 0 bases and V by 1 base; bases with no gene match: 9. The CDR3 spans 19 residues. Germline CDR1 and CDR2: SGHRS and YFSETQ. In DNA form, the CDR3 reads TGCGCCAGCAGCTTGAGGCCACTAGCGGGAGACCCCTCCTACAATGAGCAGTTCTTC. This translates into CASSLRPLAGDPSYNEQFF.

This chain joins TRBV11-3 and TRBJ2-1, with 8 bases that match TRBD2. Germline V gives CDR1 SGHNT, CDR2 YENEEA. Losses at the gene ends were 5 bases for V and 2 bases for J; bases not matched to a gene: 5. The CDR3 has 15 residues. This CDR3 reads CASSPTGGTYNEQFF. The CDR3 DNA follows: TGTGCCAGCAGCCCCACGGGGGGGACCTACAATGAGCAGTTCTTC. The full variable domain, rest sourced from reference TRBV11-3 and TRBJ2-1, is EAGVVQSPRYKIIEKKQPVAFWCNPISGHNTLYWYLQNLGQGPELLIRYENEEAVDDSQLPKDRFSAERLKGVDSTLKIQPAELGDSAVYLCASSPTGGTYNEQFFGPGTRLTVL.

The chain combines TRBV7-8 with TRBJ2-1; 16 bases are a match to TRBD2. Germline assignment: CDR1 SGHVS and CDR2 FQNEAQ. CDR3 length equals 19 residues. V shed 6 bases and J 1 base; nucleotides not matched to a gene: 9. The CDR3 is CASSYPGLAGGPSYNEQFF. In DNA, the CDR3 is TGTGCCAGCAGTTATCCGGGACTAGCGGGGGGGCCGTCCTACAATGAGCAGTTCTTC. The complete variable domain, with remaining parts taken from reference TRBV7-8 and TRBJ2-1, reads GAGVSQSPRYKVAKRGQDVALRCDPISGHVSLFWYQQALGQGPEFLTYFQNEAQLDKSGLPSDRFFAERPEGSVSTLKIQRTQQEDSAVYLCASSYPGLAGGPSYNEQFFGPGTRLTVL.

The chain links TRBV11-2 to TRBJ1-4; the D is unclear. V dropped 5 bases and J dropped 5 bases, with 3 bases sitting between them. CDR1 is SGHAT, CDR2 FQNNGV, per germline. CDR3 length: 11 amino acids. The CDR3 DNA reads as TGTGCCAGCAGCCAGAATGAAAAACTGTTTTTT. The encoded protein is CASSQNEKLFF.

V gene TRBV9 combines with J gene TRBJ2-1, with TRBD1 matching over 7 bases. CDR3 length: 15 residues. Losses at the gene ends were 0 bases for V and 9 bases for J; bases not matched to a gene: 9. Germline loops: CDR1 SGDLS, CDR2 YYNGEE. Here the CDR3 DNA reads TGTGCCAGCAGCGTAGTTCCCGACAGGGAAGGTGAGCAGTTCTTC. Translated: CASSVVPDREGEQFF.

The CDR3 region is CASSLGLAGTLSYEQYF. The CDR3 bases are TGTGCCAGCAGCTTAGGACTAGCGGGAACCCTCTCCTACGAGCAGTACTTC. The gene calls are TRBV5-4 and TRBJ2-7; 12 bases line up with TRBD2. The CDR3 is 17 amino acids. Trimming removed 2 bases from V and 0 bases from J; junction bases left unmatched: 6. The germline V gene encodes CDR1 SGHNT and CDR2 YYREEE (reference sequence).

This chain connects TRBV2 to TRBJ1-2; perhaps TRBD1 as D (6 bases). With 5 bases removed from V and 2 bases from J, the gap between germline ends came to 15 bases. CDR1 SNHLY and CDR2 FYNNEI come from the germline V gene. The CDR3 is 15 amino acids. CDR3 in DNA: TGTGCCAGCAGTATCGACAGGACCATCAACTATGGCTACACCTTC. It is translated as CASSIDRTINYGYTF.

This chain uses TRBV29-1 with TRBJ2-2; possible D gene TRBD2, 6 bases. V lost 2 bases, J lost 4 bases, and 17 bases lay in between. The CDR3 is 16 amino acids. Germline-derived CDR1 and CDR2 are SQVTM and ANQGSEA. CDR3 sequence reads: CSVELETRGLTGELFF. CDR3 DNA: TGCAGCGTTGAACTAGAGACTAGGGGTCTCACCGGGGAGCTGTTTTTT.

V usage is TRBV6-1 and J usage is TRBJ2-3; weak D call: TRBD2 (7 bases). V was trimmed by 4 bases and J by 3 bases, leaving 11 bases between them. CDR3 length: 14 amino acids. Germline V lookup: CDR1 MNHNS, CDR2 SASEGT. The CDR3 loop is CASSGGGGTDTQYF. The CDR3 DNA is TGTGCCAGCAGTGGAGGGGGAGGGACAGATACGCAGTATTTT.

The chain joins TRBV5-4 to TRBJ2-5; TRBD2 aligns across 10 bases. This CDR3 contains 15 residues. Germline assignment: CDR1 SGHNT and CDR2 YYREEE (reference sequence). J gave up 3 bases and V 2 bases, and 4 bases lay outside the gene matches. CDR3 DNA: TGTGCCAGCAGCTTTACTCTAGCGGGGGAAGAGACCCAGTACTTC. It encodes CASSFTLAGEETQYF.

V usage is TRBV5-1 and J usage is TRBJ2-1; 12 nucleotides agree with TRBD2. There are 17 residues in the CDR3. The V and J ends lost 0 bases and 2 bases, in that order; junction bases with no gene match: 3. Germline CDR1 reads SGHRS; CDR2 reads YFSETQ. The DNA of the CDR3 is TGCGCCAGCAGCTTGGCTCCTAGCGGGGGGGCCTACAATGAGCAGTTCTTC. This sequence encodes CASSLAPSGGAYNEQFF.

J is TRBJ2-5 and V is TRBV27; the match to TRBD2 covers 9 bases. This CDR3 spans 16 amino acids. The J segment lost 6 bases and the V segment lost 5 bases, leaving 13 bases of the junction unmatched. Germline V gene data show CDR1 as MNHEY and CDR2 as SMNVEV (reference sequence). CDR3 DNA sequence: TGTGCCAGCAGTCCACGGACTAGCGACCACCATAAGACCCAGTACTTC. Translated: CASSPRTSDHHKTQYF.

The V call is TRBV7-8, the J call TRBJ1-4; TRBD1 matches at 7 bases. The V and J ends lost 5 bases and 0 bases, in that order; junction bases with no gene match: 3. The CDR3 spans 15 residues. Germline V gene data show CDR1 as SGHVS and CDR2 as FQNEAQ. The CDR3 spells CASSVTGATNEKLFF. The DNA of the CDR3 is TGTGCCAGCAGCGTAACAGGGGCAACTAATGAAAAACTGTTTTTT.

The CDR3 spells CASSQEAAVNTEAFF. CDR3 DNA sequence: TGCGCCAGCAGCCAAGAGGCGGCAGTGAACACTGAAGCTTTCTTT. The chain carries TRBV4-1 and TRBJ1-1; D is unclear. Germline lookup yields CDR1 MGHRA and CDR2 YSYEKL. V dropped 0 bases and J dropped 0 bases, with 8 bases sitting between them. This CDR3 is built from 15 residues.

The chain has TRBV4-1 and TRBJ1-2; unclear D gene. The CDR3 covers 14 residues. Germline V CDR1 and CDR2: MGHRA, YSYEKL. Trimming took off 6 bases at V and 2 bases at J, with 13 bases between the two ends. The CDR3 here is CASRDPPGNYGYTF. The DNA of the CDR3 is TGCGCCAGCAGAGATCCCCCCGGGAACTATGGCTACACCTTC.

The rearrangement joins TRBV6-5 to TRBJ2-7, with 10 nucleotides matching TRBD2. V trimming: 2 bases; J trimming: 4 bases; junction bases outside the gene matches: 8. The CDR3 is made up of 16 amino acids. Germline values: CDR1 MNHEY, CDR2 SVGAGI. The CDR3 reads CASSYKAGGWIYEQYF. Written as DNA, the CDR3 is TGTGCCAGCAGTTACAAAGCGGGAGGGTGGATTTACGAGCAGTACTTC.

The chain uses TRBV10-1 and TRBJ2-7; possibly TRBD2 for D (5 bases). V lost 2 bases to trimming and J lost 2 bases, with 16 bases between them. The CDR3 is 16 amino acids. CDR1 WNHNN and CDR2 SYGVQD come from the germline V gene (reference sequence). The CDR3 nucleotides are TGCGCCAGCAGTGAGGTTGAAGGACTGGGAGCCTACGAGCAGTACTTC. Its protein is CASSEVEGLGAYEQYF.

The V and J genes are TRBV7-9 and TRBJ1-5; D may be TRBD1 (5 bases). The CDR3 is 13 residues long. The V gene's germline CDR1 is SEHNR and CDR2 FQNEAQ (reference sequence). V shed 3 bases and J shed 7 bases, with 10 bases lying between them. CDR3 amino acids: CASSFGEGQPQHF. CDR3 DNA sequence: TGTGCCAGCAGCTTCGGGGAGGGGCAGCCCCAGCATTTT. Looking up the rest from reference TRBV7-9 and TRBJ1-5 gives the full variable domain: DTGVSQNPRHKITKRGQNVTFRCDPISEHNRLYWYRQTLGQGPEFLTYFQNEAQLEKSRLLSDRFSAERPKGSFSTLEIQRTEQGDSAMYLCASSFGEGQPQHFGDGTRLSIL.

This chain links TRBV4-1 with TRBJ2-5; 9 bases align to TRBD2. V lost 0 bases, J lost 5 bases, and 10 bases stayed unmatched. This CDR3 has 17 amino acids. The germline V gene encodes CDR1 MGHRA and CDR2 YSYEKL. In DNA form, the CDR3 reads TGCGCCAGCAGCCAAGATCGGGCGGGAGGGCCGGGGGAGACCCAGTACTTC. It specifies CASSQDRAGGPGETQYF.

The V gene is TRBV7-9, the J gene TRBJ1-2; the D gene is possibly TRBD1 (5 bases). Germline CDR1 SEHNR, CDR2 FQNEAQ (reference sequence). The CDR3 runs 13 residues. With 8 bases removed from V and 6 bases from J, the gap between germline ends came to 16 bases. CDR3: CASRPGGADGYTF. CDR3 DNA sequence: TGTGCCAGCCGTCCCGGTGGGGCGGATGGCTACACCTTC.

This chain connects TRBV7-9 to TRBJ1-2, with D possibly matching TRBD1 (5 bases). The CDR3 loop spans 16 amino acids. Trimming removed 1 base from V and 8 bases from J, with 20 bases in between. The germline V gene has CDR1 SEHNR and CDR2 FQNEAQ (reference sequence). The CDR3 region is CASSLGPRVIFQGYTF. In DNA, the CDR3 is TGTGCCAGCAGCTTAGGTCCCAGGGTGATATTCCAAGGCTACACCTTC.

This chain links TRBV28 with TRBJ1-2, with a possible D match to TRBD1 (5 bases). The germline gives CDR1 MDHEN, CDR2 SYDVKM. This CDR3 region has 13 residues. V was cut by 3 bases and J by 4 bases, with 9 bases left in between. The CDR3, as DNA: TGTGCCAGCAGTTTCGCCGGGGGCTATGGCTACACCTTC. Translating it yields CASSFAGGYGYTF.

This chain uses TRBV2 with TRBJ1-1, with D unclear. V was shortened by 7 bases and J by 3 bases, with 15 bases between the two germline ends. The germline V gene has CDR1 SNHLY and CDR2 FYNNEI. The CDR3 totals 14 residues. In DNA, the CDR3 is TGTGCCAGCAAGGGCACTGGGAGGGACACTGAAGCTTTCTTT. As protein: CASKGTGRDTEAFF.